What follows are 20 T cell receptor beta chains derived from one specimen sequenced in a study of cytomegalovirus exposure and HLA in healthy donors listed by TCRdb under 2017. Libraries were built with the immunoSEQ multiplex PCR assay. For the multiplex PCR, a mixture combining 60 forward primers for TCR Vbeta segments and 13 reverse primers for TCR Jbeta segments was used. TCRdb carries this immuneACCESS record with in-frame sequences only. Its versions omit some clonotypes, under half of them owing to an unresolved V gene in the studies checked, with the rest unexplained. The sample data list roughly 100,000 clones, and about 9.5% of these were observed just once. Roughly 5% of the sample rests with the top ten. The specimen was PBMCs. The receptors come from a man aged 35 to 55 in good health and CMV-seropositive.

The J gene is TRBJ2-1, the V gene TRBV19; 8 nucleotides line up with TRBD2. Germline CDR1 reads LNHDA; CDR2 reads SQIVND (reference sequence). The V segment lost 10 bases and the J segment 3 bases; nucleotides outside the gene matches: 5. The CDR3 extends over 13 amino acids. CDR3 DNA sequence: TGTGCCACCGCGGGAGGCATCTACAATGAGCAGTTCTTC. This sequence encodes CATAGGIYNEQFF. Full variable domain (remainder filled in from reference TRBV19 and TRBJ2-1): DGGITQSPKYLFRKEGQNVTLSCEQNLNHDAMYWYRQDPGQGLRLIYYSQIVNDFQKGDIAEGYSVSREKKESFPLTVTSAQKNPTAFYLCATAGGIYNEQFFGPGTRLTVL.

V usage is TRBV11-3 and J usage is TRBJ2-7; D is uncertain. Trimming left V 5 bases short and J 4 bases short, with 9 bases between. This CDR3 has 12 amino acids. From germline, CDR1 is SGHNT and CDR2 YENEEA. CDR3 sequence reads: CASSPLSYEQYF. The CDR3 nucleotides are TGTGCCAGCAGCCCACTCTCTTACGAGCAGTACTTC.

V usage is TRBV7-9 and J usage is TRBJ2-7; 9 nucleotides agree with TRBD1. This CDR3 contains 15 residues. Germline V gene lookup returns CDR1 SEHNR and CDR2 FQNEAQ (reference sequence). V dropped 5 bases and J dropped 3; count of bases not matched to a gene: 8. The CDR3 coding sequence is TGTGCCAGCAGCCTGGGGACAGGGAAGTTCTACGAGCAGTACTTC. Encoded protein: CASSLGTGKFYEQYF.

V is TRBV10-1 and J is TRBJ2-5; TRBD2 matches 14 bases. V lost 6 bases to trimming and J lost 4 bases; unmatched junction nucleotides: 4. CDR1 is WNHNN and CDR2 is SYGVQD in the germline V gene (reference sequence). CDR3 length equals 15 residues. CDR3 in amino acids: CASSRLAGGRETQYF. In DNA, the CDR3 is TGCGCCAGCAGCAGACTAGCGGGAGGGAGAGAGACCCAGTACTTC.

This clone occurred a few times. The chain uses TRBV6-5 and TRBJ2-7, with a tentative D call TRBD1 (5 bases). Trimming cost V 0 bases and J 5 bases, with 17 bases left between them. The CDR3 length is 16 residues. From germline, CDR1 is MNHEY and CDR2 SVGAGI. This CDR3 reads CASSYSIRGGWDEQYF. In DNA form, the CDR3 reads TGTGCCAGCAGTTACTCGATTAGGGGCGGTTGGGACGAGCAGTACTTC.

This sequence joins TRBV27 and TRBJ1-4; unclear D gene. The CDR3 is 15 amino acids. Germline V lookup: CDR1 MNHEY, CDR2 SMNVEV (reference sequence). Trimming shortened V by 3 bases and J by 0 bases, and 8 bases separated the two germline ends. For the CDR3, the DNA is TGTGCCAGCAGTTTGAACGGGGCAACTAATGAAAAACTGTTTTTT. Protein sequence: CASSLNGATNEKLFF.

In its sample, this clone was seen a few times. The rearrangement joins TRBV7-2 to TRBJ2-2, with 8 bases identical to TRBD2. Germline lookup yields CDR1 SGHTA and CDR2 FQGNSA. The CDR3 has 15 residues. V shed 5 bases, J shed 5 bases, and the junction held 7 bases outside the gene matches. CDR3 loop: CASSPPSGFTGELFF. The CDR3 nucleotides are TGTGCCAGCAGCCCACCTAGCGGGTTTACCGGGGAGCTGTTTTTT.

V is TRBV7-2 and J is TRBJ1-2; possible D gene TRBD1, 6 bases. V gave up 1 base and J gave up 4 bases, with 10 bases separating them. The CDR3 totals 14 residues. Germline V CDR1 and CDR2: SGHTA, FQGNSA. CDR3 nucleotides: TGTGCCAGCAGCTTAGGGGTACAGGGCTATGGCTACACCTTC. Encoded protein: CASSLGVQGYGYTF.

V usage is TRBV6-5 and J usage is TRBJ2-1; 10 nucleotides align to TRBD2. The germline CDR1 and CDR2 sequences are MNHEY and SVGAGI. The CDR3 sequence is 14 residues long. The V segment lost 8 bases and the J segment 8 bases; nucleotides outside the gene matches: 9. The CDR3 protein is CASLGLAGDYEQFF. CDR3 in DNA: TGTGCCAGCCTGGGGCTAGCGGGAGACTATGAGCAGTTCTTC.

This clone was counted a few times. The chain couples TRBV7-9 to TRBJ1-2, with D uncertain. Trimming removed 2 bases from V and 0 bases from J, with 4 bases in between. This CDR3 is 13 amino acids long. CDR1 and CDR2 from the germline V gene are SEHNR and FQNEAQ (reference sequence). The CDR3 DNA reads TGTGCCAGCAGCTTAATCTCTAACTATGGCTACACCTTC. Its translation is CASSLISNYGYTF.

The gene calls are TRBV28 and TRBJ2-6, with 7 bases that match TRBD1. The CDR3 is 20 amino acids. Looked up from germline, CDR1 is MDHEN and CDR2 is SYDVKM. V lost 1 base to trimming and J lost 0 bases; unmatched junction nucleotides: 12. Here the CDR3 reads CASSLSFVGTEDSGANVLTF. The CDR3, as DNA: TGTGCCAGCAGTTTATCGTTCGTTGGGACAGAAGACTCTGGGGCCAACGTCCTGACTTTC.

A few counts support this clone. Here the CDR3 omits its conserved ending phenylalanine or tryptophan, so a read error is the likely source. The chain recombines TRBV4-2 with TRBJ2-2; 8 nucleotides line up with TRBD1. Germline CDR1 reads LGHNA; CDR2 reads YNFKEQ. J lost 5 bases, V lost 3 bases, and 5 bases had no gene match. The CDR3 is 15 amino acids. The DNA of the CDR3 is TGTGCCAGCAGCCAGATAGACAGGGGAACCGGGGAGCTGTTTTCT. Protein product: CASSQIDRGTGELFS.

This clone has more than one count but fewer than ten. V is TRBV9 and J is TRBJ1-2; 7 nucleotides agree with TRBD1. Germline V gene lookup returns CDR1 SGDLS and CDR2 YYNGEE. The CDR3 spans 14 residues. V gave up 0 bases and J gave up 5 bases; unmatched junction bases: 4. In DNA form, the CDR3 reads TGTGCCAGCAGCGTAGGTGGGACAGAGTATGGCTACACCTTC. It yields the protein CASSVGGTEYGYTF.

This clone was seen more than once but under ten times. The CDR3 protein is CASRAGVSYEQYF. CDR3 sequence (DNA): TGTGCCAGCAGAGCGGGGGTCTCCTACGAGCAGTACTTC. The chain carries TRBV2 and TRBJ2-7; the match to TRBD2 covers 8 bases. The germline V gene encodes CDR1 SNHLY and CDR2 FYNNEI. The CDR3 consists of 13 residues. V shed 6 bases and J 0 bases; nucleotides not matched to a gene: 1.

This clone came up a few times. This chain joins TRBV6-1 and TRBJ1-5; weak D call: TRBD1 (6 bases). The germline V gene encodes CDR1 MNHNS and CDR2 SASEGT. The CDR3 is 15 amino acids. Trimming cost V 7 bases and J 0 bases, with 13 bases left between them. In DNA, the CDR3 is TGTGCCAGCAACCCAGGGGCGAATAGCAATCAGCCCCAGCATTTT. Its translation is CASNPGANSNQPQHF.

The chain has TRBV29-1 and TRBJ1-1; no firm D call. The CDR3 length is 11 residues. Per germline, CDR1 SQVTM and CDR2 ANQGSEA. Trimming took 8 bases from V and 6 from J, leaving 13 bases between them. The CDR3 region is CSLDGPAEAFF. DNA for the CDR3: TGCAGCCTAGACGGTCCGGCTGAAGCTTTCTTT. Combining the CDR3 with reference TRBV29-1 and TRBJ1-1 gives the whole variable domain SAVISQKPSRDICQRGTSLTIQCQVDSQVTMMFWYRQQPGQSLTLIATANQGSEATYESGFVIDKFPISRPNLTFSTLTVSNMSPEDSSIYLCSLDGPAEAFFGQGTRLTVV.

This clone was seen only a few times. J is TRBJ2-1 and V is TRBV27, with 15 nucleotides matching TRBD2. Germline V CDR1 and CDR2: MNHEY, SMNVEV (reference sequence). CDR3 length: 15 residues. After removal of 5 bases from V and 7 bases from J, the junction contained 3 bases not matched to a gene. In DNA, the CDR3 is TGTGCCAGCAGTCCTGGGACTAGCGGGAGGAATGAGCAGTTCTTC. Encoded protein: CASSPGTSGRNEQFF.

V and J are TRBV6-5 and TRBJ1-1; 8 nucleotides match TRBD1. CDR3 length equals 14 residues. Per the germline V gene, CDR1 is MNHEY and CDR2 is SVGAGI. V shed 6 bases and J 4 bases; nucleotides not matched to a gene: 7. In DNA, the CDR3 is TGTGCCAGCAGGGTCACAGGGGGGATCACTGAAGCTTTCTTT. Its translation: CASRVTGGITEAFF.

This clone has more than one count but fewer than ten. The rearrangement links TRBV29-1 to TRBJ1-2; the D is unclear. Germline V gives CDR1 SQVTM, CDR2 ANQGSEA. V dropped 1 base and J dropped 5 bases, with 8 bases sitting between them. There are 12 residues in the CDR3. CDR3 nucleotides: TGCAGCGTTGAAGCACGGGTTTATGGCTACACCTTC. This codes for CSVEARVYGYTF.

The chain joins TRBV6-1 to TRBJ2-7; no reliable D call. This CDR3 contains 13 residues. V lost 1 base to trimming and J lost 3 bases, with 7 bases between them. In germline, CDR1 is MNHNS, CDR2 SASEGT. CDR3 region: CASSEGLHYEQYF. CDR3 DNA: TGTGCCAGCAGTGAAGGACTTCACTACGAGCAGTACTTC.